The clone carrying this T cell receptor beta chain was seen a handful of times. Authors' processing steps: Researchers report that nucleated cell counts were estimated from reference gene primer amplification. TCRdb's table, derived via immunoSEQ multiplex PCR, lists solely in-frame clones and lacks some. D and trimming come from the DNA, and the V and J calls and clone size come from that table. The sample has about 350,000 clones, about 88% seen once. The sample comes from a study of blood T cell repertoires in COVID-19. Background on the study: There were acute and convalescent COVID-19 samples, and they came from the United States, Italy and Spain.

Participants were placed into cohorts based on the clinical history they reported. Recovered participants had two consecutive negative NP/OP PCR tests, healthcare professional clearance, or symptom resolution. V trimming: 5 bases; J trimming: 9 bases; junction bases outside the gene matches: 13. Germline V gene data show CDR1 as SGHVS and CDR2 as FQNEAQ. The CDR3 is made up of 15 amino acids. Sequencing used PBMCs or T cells enriched from blood (not recorded which). The chain has TRBV7-8 and TRBJ2-5; 9 nucleotides match TRBD2. This sequence originates from a woman in her thirties who had recovered from COVID-19. CDR3 amino acids: CASSPVPAGGFAQYF. The CDR3 DNA is TGTGCCAGCAGCCCAGTCCCAGCGGGGGGATTTGCCCAGTACTTC.